Sequencing of this T cell receptor (beta chain) was carried out in a study of liver allograft versus peripheral blood T cells. Study as a whole: A comparison was made between T cell receptor repertoires in transplanted livers and those in recipients' peripheral blood.

Sample share makes this clonotype medium-sized. The CDR3 is made up of 16 amino acids. V was clipped by 1 base and J by 0 bases, with 13 bases between them. CDR1 and CDR2 from the germline V gene are SGHTA and FQGNSA. From the reads, TCRdb called clonotypes with MiXCR, one entry per CDR3 protein. Here the sample spans fewer than 1,500 distinct CDR3 sequences, 13% being singletons. This sequence joins TRBV7-2 and TRBJ2-7; weak D call: TRBD2 (6 bases). The clonotype comes from a human patient who had a liver transplant. These T cells may partly come from the graft donor. CDR3 amino acids: CASSLDGGASSYEQYV. As DNA, the CDR3 is TGTGCCAGCAGCTTAGACGGCGGGGCTAGCTCCTACGAGCAGTACGTC.